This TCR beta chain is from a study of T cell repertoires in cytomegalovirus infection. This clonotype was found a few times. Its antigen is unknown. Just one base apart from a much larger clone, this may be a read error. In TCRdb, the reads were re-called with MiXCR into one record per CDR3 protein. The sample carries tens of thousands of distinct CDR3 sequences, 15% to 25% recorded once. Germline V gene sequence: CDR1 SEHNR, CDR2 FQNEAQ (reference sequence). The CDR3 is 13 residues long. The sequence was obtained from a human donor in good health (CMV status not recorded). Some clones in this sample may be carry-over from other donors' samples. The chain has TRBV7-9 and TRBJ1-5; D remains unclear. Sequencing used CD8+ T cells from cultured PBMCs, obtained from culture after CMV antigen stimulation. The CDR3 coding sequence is TGTGTCAGCAGCTTAGAGGGTAATCAGCCCCAGCATTTT. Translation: CVSSLEGNQPQHF.